Each of the 8 T cell receptor beta chains below was sequenced from the same sample in a study of response to subunit inactivated influenza vaccine. TCRdb fed the RT-PCR reads into MiXCR, producing one record per CDR3 protein. The data contain 150,000 or so distinct CDR3 sequences, roughly a tenth of them seen just once; the ten biggest clones take up 9.5% to 15%. The sequenced sample was non-naive T cells sorted from PBMCs, obtained 45 days after vaccination. All receptors derive from a man aged 50 to 59 who received an inactivated influenza vaccine.

This clonotype appeared many times. V gene TRBV5-5 combines with J gene TRBJ2-1; 8 positions match TRBD1. The CDR3 extends over 16 amino acids. Germline CDR1 is SGHKS and CDR2 is YYEKEE (reference sequence). The trim removed 3 bases at V and 7 bases at J, leaving 12 bases unmatched. The CDR3 protein is CASSSASWTGRNEQFF. The DNA of the CDR3 is TGTGCCAGCAGCTCGGCGTCGTGGACAGGGAGGAATGAGCAGTTCTTC.

The table lists this clonotype with a count of one. The CDR3 nucleotides are TGTGCCAGCAGCTTAGACAGGGGGCGCATCGACGAGCAGTACTTC. This codes for CASSLDRGRIDEQYF. V and J are TRBV11-1 and TRBJ2-7; TRBD1 agrees at 9 bases. This CDR3 region has 15 residues. Germline assignment: CDR1 SGHAT and CDR2 FQDESV (reference sequence). After removal of 1 base from V and 5 bases from J, the junction contained 6 bases not matched to a gene. Full variable domain (remainder filled in from reference TRBV11-1 and TRBJ2-7): EAEVAQSPRYKITEKSQAVAFWCDPISGHATLYWYRQILGQGPELLVQFQDESVVDDSQLPKDRFSAERLKGVDSTLKIQPAELGDSAMYLCASSLDRGRIDEQYFGPGTRLTVT.

In this sample, this clonotype turned up a few times. This sequence joins TRBV28 and TRBJ2-1; TRBD2 agrees at 10 bases. V shed 1 base, J shed 7 bases, and the junction held 4 bases outside the gene matches. CDR1 and CDR2 (germline): MDHEN, SYDVKM. This CDR3 spans 15 amino acids. CDR3 protein: CASSLLAGGNNEQFF. CDR3 nucleotide sequence: TGTGCCAGCAGTTTATTAGCGGGGGGAAATAATGAGCAGTTCTTC. Full variable domain (missing parts from reference TRBV28 and TRBJ2-1): DVKVTQSSRYLVKRTGEKVFLECVQDMDHENMFWYRQDPGLGLRLIYFSYDVKMKEKGDIPEGYSVSREKKERFSLILESASTNQTSMYLCASSLLAGGNNEQFFGPGTRLTVL.

This clonotype has a count of ten or more. V is TRBV20-1 and J is TRBJ1-6, with TRBD1 matching over 9 bases. J lost 8 bases, V lost 6 bases, and 5 bases had no gene match. The CDR3 consists of 13 residues. Germline V gives CDR1 DFQATT, CDR2 SNEGSKA (reference sequence). The CDR3 reads CSAPGQGYSPLHF. CDR3 nucleotide sequence: TGCAGTGCCCCGGGACAGGGTTATTCACCCCTCCACTTT.

This clonotype has a handful of counts. CDR3: CASSLATYRATNEKLFF. In DNA, the CDR3 is TGTGCCAGCAGCTTGGCCACGTACAGGGCAACTAATGAAAAACTGTTTTTT. The rearrangement uses TRBV5-6 and TRBJ1-4; D possibly corresponds to TRBD1 (6 bases). Germline V gives CDR1 SGHDT, CDR2 YYEEEE. This CDR3 is built from 17 residues. Deletions cut 0 bases from V and 0 bases from J, with 12 bases between.

The gene calls are TRBV20-1 and TRBJ2-7, with a tentative D call TRBD1 (5 bases). The CDR3 extends over 13 amino acids. The V end lost 6 bases, the J end lost 3 bases, and 15 bases lay between the germline ends. Germline loops: CDR1 DFQATT, CDR2 SNEGSKA (reference sequence). The DNA of the CDR3 is TGCAGTGCCAAAGGGGAACTGGACTACGAGCAGTACTTC. It encodes CSAKGELDYEQYF.

The table lists this clonotype with a few counts. The chain links TRBV4-3 to TRBJ1-5; D gene ambiguous. The V end was cut by 0 bases, the J end by 6 bases, with 12 bases between. Germline V gives CDR1 LGHNA, CDR2 YSLEER. The CDR3 has 15 amino acids. The CDR3 reads CASSQDLTGFQPQHF. CDR3 coding DNA: TGCGCCAGCAGCCAAGACTTGACGGGCTTTCAGCCCCAGCATTTT.

This sequence joins TRBV28 and TRBJ2-5, with D hard to call. Germline CDR1 is MDHEN and CDR2 is SYDVKM. The CDR3 extends over 13 amino acids. V lost 6 bases, J lost 1 base, and 9 bases lay in between. CDR3: CASSTTVQETQYF. The CDR3 nucleotides are TGTGCCAGCAGCACCACGGTCCAAGAGACCCAGTACTTC.